The 4 T cell receptor beta chains given below trace back to one sample, sequenced in a study of neurological immune-mediated disorders. TCRdb reprocessed the 5' RACE reads via MiXCR and lists one record per CDR3 protein. This sample has tens of thousands of distinct CDR3 sequences, with around 4.3% found just once. Sample: PBMCs. The receptors stem from a woman in her fifties or sixties with multiple sclerosis.

This clonotype was picked up many times. The chain uses TRBV9 and TRBJ2-4; D gene unclear. The V gene's germline CDR1 is SGDLS and CDR2 YYNGEE. Trimming removed 4 bases at V and 1 base at J, with 12 bases between. This CDR3 has 15 amino acids. The CDR3 DNA follows: TGTGCCAGCAGCCAGTCAAAGGACGCCAAAAACATTCAGTACTTC. This gives the protein CASSQSKDAKNIQYF. Full variable domain (remainder filled in from reference TRBV9 and TRBJ2-4): DSGVTQTPKHLITATGQRVTLRCSPRSGDLSVYWYQQSLDQGLQFLIQYYNGEERAKGNILERFSAQQFPDLHSELNLSSLELGDSALYFCASSQSKDAKNIQYFGAGTRLSVL.

Turning to this clonotype: This may be a read error: a much more frequent sequence differs by one nucleotide. No conserved phenylalanine or tryptophan ends this CDR3, so it is likely a read error. The limits of the CDR3 on the DNA are not certain, so only TCRdb's listed CDR3 is given. The chain links TRBV7-2 to TRBJ2-1; the table's D call TRBD2 went unverified against the DNA. Germline V gives CDR1 SGHTA, CDR2 FQGNSA. The CDR3 sequence runs 12 residues, both termini included. The CDR3 spells CASSSLAGERFC.

This clonotype has at least ten counts. J is TRBJ1-2 and V is TRBV6-5; 8 positions agree with TRBD1. The V gene end was trimmed by 6 bases and the J gene end by 6 bases; junction bases not matched to a gene: 6. CDR3 length: 13 residues. Germline-derived CDR1 and CDR2 are MNHEY and SVGAGI. The CDR3 is CASRLGTGHGYTF. For the CDR3, the DNA is TGTGCCAGCAGACTCGGGACAGGACATGGCTACACCTTC.

This clonotype has ten or more counts. The genes are TRBV5-1 and TRBJ1-2; D is uncertain. The V gene lost 7 bases and the J gene lost 8 bases, with 15 bases spanning the gap. The CDR3 covers 12 residues. The germline V gene has CDR1 SGHRS and CDR2 YFSETQ. The CDR3: CASGIGGGGYTF. The CDR3 nucleotides are TGCGCCAGCGGGATAGGCGGAGGCGGCTACACCTTC.